The 16 T cell receptor beta chains in this list originate from one sample, sequenced in a study of memory CD4+ T cells and cytomegalovirus serostatus. The sort gate was single viable CD3+CD4+CD8-CD45RO+ cells for memory CD4+ T cells. Clones were read by immunoSEQ multiplex PCR, and TCRdb kept only the in-frame ones, dropping some. The sample has some 54,000 clones; 80% are singletons. The material sequenced was memory CD4+ T cells from blood. The source of these receptors is an adult in good health and CMV-seropositive.

This clone was observed a handful of times. The chain uses TRBV9 and TRBJ2-1; TRBD2 aligns across 8 bases. The CDR3 contains 15 residues. Germline loops: CDR1 SGDLS, CDR2 YYNGEE. V shed 0 bases, J shed 14 bases, and the junction held 13 bases outside the gene matches. The CDR3: CASSVDPSGGRPEFF. The CDR3 DNA sequence: TGTGCCAGCAGCGTAGATCCCAGCGGGGGCCGCCCGGAGTTCTTC.

The chain links TRBV30 to TRBJ1-5; D is uncertain. V shed 0 bases and J shed 0 bases, with 9 bases lying between them. The CDR3 loop spans 15 amino acids. Germline V lookup: CDR1 GTSNPN, CDR2 SVGIG (reference sequence). This CDR3 reads CAWSVGTFSNQPQHF. Written as DNA, the CDR3 is TGTGCCTGGAGTGTAGGCACTTTTAGCAATCAGCCCCAGCATTTT.

The chain's CDR3 is CASSLGGRGEGYTF. CDR3 DNA sequence: TGTGCCAGCAGCTTAGGAGGCCGGGGAGAAGGCTACACCTTC. The chain has TRBV11-3 and TRBJ1-2; D gene ambiguous. There are 14 residues in the CDR3. V lost 1 base, J lost 8 bases, and 14 bases lay in between. Germline-derived CDR1 and CDR2 are SGHNT and YENEEA.

The chain recombines TRBV5-8 with TRBJ2-2; D is possibly TRBD2 (5 bases). The CDR3 has 13 amino acids. Between the trimmed V and J ends, which lost 3 bases and 6 bases, there was a span of 9 bases. Germline V gives CDR1 SGHTS, CDR2 YDEGEE. The CDR3 sequence: CASSSRVAGELFF. Here the CDR3 DNA reads TGTGCCAGCAGCTCGCGGGTGGCCGGGGAGCTGTTTTTT.

The chain is built from TRBV4-1 and TRBJ1-1; no clear D. The V end was cut by 1 base, the J end by 1 base, with 7 bases between. This CDR3 has 14 amino acids. The germline gives CDR1 MGHRA, CDR2 YSYEKL. The CDR3 sequence is CASSQAVWNTEAFF. The CDR3 nucleotides are TGCGCCAGCAGCCAAGCAGTTTGGAACACTGAAGCTTTCTTT.

V is TRBV7-2 and J is TRBJ1-2; 8 bases agree with TRBD1. Trimming took 5 bases from V and 8 from J; bases not matched to a gene: 10. The CDR3 loop spans 14 amino acids. In germline, CDR1 is SGHTA, CDR2 FQGNSA. The CDR3, as DNA: TGTGCCAGCAGCCATCCACAGGGGGTGGGGGGCTACACCTTC. Amino acids: CASSHPQGVGGYTF.

The chain couples TRBV12-5 to TRBJ2-3, with D uncertain. There are 11 residues in the CDR3. CDR1 and CDR2 from the germline V gene are LGHNT and FRNRAP. V was cut by 2 bases and J by 5 bases, with 2 bases left in between. The CDR3 DNA follows: TGTGCTAGTGGTTTGAGAGATACGCAGTATTTT. Translating it yields CASGLRDTQYF.

This clone is a singleton in its sample. The V call is TRBV27, the J call TRBJ2-3; 12 bases map to TRBD2. The J segment lost 6 bases and the V segment lost 6 bases, leaving 4 bases of the junction unmatched. The CDR3 sequence is 14 residues long. Germline CDR1 is MNHEY and CDR2 is SMNVEV (reference sequence). Here the CDR3 DNA reads TGTGCCAGCAGGACTAGCGGGAGATTGGATACGCAGTATTTT. Translated, it gives CASRTSGRLDTQYF.

In the case of this clone: Mismatch with germline at one junction end may stem from a read error. This chain links TRBV30 with TRBJ1-6; D perhaps matches TRBD1 (6 bases). CDR1 is GTSNPN and CDR2 is SVGIG in the germline V gene (reference sequence). The CDR3 covers 17 residues. This CDR3 is CAWSRNTGPSYNSPLYF. The CDR3 DNA reads TGTGCCTGGAGTAGAAACACAGGGCCTTCCTATAATTCACCCCTCTACTTT.

The chain links TRBV10-1 to TRBJ2-1; 13 positions agree with TRBD2. CDR1 WNHNN and CDR2 SYGVQD come from the germline V gene (reference sequence). This CDR3 has 15 amino acids. V was clipped by 5 bases and J by 5 bases; unmatched bases: 3. The CDR3 nucleotides are TGCGCCAGCAGTCTCGGACTAGCGGGAGACAATGAGCAGTTCTTC. Translating it yields CASSLGLAGDNEQFF.

The CDR3 spells CASSLDQTGYTF. DNA of the CDR3: TGTGCCAGCAGCTTGGACCAGACCGGCTACACCTTC. The V and J genes are TRBV7-9 and TRBJ1-2; D is unresolved. The V gene's germline CDR1 is SEHNR and CDR2 FQNEAQ (reference sequence). Trimming pared 3 bases from V and 8 bases from J, leaving 10 bases between. This CDR3 is 12 amino acids long.

The chain couples TRBV20-1 to TRBJ2-3; no clear D gene. The CDR3 runs to 11 residues. V gave up 4 bases and J gave up 4 bases, with 6 bases separating them. Germline V lookup: CDR1 DFQATT, CDR2 SNEGSKA (reference sequence). Here the CDR3 reads CSAKLADTQYF. CDR3 DNA: TGCAGTGCTAAATTAGCAGATACGCAGTATTTT.

This clone was picked up a small number of times. The V and J genes are TRBV7-8 and TRBJ1-1; a weak D match, TRBD1 (5 bases). This CDR3 has 17 amino acids. Looked up from germline, CDR1 is SGHVS and CDR2 is FQNEAQ. The V gene lost 0 bases and the J gene lost 0 bases, with 14 bases spanning the gap. DNA for the CDR3: TGTGCCAGCAGCTTAGCTTTGGGACGGACGATGAACACTGAAGCTTTCTTT. Its protein product is CASSLALGRTMNTEAFF.

The chain recombines TRBV18 with TRBJ2-7; 7 nucleotides agree with TRBD1. The J segment lost 1 base and the V segment lost 3 bases, leaving 6 bases of the junction unmatched. CDR1 and CDR2 (germline): KGHSH, LQKENI. The CDR3 contains 15 residues. The CDR3 nucleotides are TGTGCCAGCTCACCCCGGACAGGACAATCCTACGAGCAGTACTTC. Amino acid sequence: CASSPRTGQSYEQYF.

This clone has more than one count but fewer than ten. The chain is built from TRBV28 and TRBJ2-3; D possibly corresponds to TRBD1 (6 bases). CDR1 is MDHEN, CDR2 SYDVKM, per germline. The CDR3 loop spans 14 amino acids. The V end was cut by 7 bases, the J end by 0 bases, with 11 bases between. CDR3 residues: CASMMTGSTDTQYF. Written as DNA, the CDR3 is TGTGCCAGCATGATGACAGGCAGCACAGATACGCAGTATTTT.

V and J are TRBV19 and TRBJ2-7, with D possibly being TRBD1 (5 bases). Germline V gene lookup returns CDR1 LNHDA and CDR2 SQIVND (reference sequence). With 5 bases removed from V and 9 bases from J, the gap between germline ends came to 17 bases. The CDR3 contains 13 residues. This CDR3 is CASSVDTALGQYF. The CDR3 bases are TGTGCCAGTAGTGTGGACACCGCCTTGGGGCAGTACTTC.